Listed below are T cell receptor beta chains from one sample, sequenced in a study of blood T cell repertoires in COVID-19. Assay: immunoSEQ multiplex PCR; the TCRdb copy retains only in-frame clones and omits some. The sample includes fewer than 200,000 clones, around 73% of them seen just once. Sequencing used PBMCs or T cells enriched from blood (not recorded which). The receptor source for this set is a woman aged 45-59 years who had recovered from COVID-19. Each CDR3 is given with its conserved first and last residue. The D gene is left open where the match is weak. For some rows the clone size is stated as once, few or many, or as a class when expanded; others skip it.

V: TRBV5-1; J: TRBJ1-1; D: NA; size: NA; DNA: TGCGCCAGCAGCTTGGGAGAACTGAACACTGAAGCTTTCTTT; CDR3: CASSLGELNTEAFF
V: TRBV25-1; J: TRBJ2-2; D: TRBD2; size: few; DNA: TGTGCCAGCGGCGGACTAGCTGCGGGGGAGCTGTTTTTT; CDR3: CASGGLAAGELFF
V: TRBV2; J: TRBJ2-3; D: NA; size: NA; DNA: TGTGCCACCCAACGGGACACAGATACGCAGTATTTT; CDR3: CATQRDTDTQYF
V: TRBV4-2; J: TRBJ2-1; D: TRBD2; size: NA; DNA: TGTGCCAGCAGCCAAGGGCTAGCGGGAGGGCAAAATGAGCAGTTCTTC; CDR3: CASSQGLAGGQNEQFF
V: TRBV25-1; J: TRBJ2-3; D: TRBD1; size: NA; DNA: TGTGCCAGCTCCCGACAGGGTCAAGATACGCAGTATTTT; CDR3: CASSRQGQDTQYF
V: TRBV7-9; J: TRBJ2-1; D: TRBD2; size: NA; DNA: TGTGCCAGCAGCCTATTCGGGACTAGCGGGAGCGATGAGCAGTTCTTC; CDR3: CASSLFGTSGSDEQFF
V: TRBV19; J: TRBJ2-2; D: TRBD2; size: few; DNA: TGTGCCAGTAGCCTCTCTGGGGGCGGACTAGCGGGAGGGTCTGGTGAAACCGGGGAGCTGTTTTTT; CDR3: CASSLSGGGLAGGSGETGELFF
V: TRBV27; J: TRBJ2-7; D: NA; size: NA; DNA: TGTGCCAGCAGTCGCATCCCGGGTCCAAATTACGAGCAGTACTTC; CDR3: CASSRIPGPNYEQYF
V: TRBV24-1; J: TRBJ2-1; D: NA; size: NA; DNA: TGTGCCACCAGTTCGGAGGCGGGCCGCAATGAGCAGTTCTTC; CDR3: CATSSEAGRNEQFF
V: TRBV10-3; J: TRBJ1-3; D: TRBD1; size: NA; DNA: TGTGCCATCAGTGTGGGGCAGGGGGCTGGTAACACCATATATTTT; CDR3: CAISVGQGAGNTIYF
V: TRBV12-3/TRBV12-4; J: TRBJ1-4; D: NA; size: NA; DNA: TGTGCCAGCAGAGACATTAATGAAAAACTGTTTTTT; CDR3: CASRDINEKLFF
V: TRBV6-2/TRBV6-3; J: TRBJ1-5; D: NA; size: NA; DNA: TGTGCCAGCAGCTCCCGTCTCAATCAGCCCCAGCATTTT; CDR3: CASSSRLNQPQHF
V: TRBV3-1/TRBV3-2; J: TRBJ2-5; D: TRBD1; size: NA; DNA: TGTGCCAGCAGCCAAGATCAGACAGGGTATCGTGAGACCCAGTACTTC; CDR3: CASSQDQTGYRETQYF
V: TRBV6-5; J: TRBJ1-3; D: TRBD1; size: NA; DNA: TGTGCCAGCAGTTCCGACAGGGGATTGGGGGGAAACACCATATATTTT; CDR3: CASSSDRGLGGNTIYF
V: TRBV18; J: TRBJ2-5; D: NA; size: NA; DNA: TGTGCCAGCTCACCAAAGTCTCAGGGGTCGGAGACCCAGTACTTC; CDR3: CASSPKSQGSETQYF
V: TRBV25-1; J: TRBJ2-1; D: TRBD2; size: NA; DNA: TGTGCCAGCAGTGTTGGACTAGCGGGAGGCTATGAGCAGTTCTTC; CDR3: CASSVGLAGGYEQFF
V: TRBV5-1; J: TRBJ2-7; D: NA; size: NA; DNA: TGCGCCAGCAGCGTCACTTTTGCCTCCTACGAGCAGTACTTC; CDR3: CASSVTFASYEQYF
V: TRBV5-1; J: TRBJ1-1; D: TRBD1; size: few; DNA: TGCGCCAGCAGCCTGGGACAGGGCGGTGAAGCTTTCTTT; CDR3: CASSLGQGGEAFF
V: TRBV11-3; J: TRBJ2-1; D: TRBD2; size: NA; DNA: TGTGCCAGCAGCTTAGAGGCCCCCCCTAGCGGGAGTTCGAATGAGCAGTTCTTC; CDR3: CASSLEAPPSGSSNEQFF
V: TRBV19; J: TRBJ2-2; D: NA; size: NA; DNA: TGTGCCAGTGGCCGGGGGACGAACACCGGGGAGCTGTTTTTT; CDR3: CASGRGTNTGELFF
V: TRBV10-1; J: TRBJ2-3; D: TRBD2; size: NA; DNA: TGCGCCAGCTCAATAGCGGGAGCGACAGATACGCAGTATTTT; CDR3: CASSIAGATDTQYF
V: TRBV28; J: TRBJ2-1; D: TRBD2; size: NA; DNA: TGTGCCAGCAGTATTTTCCTGGGGCCGGGACTAGCGGAGAGAAATAAATACAATGAGCAGTTCTTC; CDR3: CASSIFLGPGLAERNKYNEQFF
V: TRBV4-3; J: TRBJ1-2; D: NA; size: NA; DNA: TGCGCCAGCAGCCAAGCGACGAGAGGGCTTAACTATGGCTACACCTTC; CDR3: CASSQATRGLNYGYTF
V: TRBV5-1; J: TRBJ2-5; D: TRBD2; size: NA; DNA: TGCGCCAGCAGCTTGGCCTCGATGGGGGGGCAAGAGACCCAGTACTTC; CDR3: CASSLASMGGQETQYF
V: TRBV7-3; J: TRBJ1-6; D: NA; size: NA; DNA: TGTGCCAGCAGCCCGGGTCAGGGTAATTCACCCCTCCACTTT; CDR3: CASSPGQGNSPLHF
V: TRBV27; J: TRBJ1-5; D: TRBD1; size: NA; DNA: TGTGCGCGCGACAGGGGGTCTGGCAATCAGCCCCAGCATTTT; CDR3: CARDRGSGNQPQHF
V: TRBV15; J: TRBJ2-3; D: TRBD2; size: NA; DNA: TGTGCCACCAGCGTCCGACTAGCGGGGTTCACAGATACGCAGTATTTT; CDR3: CATSVRLAGFTDTQYF
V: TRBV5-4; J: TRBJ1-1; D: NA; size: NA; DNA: TGTGCCAGCAGCTTACGGGCTGGGGCAGGGAACACTGAAGCTTTCTTT; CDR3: CASSLRAGAGNTEAFF
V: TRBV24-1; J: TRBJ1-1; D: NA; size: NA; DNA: TGTGCCGCGGGGCGGGCTAAGTTT; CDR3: CAAGRAKF
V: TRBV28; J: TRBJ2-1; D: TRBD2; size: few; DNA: TGTGCCAGCAGTTCTTCTGGACTAGCGGGAGTGAGGAATGAGCAGTTCTTC; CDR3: CASSSSGLAGVRNEQFF
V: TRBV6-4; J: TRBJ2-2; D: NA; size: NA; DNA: TGTGCCAGCAGTGAACGGGTAGCGGAGAACACCGGGGAGCTGTTTTTT; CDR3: CASSERVAENTGELFF
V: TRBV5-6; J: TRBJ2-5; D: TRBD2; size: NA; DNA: TGTGCCAGCAGCGTCTATCAGACTAGCGTCGGCCAAGAGACCCAGTACTTC; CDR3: CASSVYQTSVGQETQYF
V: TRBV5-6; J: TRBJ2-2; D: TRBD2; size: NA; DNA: TGTGCCAGCAGCTTGGACCCGCGGGAGTCCGGGGAGCTGTTTTTT; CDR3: CASSLDPRESGELFF
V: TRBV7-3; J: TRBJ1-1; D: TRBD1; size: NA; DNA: TGTGCCAGCAGCCGGTATGGAGGGGGCGCGACTGAAGCTTTCTTT; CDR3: CASSRYGGGATEAFF
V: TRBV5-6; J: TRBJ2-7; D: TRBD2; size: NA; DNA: TGTGCCAGCAGCTGGGGGGAGGGACTTGGCGAGCAGTACTTC; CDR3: CASSWGEGLGEQYF
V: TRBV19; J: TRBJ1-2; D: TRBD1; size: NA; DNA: TGTGCCAGTAGTAGCCGGGACAGATACTATGGCTACACCTTC; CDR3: CASSSRDRYYGYTF
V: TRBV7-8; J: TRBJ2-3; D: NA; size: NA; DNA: TGTGCCAGCAGCTTAGGGCTAGTCGGCACAGATACGCAGTATTTT; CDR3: CASSLGLVGTDTQYF
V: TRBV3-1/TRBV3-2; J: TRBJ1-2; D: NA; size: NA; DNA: TGTGCCAGCAGCCAAGGTAATAGGGGTACGGACTATGGCTACACCTTC; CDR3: CASSQGNRGTDYGYTF
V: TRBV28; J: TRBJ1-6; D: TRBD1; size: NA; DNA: TGTGCCAGCAGACAGGGGAATTCACCCCTCCACTTT; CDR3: CASRQGNSPLHF
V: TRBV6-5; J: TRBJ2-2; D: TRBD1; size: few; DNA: TGTGCCAGCAGCACCGGGACAGCGAACACCGGGGAGCTGTTTTTT; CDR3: CASSTGTANTGELFF
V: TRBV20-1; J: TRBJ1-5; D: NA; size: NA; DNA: TGCAGTGCTAGTTCGGGAACCCGAGGCCCCCAGCATTTT; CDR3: CSASSGTRGPQHF
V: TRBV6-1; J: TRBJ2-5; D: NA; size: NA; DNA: TGTGCCAGCAGTGATGCCCCCGGGGGAGAGACCCAGTACTTC; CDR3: CASSDAPGGETQYF